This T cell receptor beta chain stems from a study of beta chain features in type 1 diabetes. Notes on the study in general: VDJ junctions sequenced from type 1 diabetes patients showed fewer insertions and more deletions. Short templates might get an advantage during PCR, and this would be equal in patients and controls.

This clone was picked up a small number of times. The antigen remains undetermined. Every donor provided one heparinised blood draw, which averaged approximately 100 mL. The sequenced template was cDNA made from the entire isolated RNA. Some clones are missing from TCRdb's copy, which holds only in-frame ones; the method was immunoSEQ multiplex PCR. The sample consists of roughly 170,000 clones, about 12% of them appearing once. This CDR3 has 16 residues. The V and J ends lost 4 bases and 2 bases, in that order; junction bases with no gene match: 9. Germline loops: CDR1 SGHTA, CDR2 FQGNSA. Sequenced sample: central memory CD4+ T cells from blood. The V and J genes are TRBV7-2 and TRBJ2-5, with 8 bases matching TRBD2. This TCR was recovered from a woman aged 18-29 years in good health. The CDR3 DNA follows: TGTGCCAGCAGCTATCATAGCGGGGCGGGGCAAGAGACCCAGTACTTC. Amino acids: CASSYHSGAGQETQYF.